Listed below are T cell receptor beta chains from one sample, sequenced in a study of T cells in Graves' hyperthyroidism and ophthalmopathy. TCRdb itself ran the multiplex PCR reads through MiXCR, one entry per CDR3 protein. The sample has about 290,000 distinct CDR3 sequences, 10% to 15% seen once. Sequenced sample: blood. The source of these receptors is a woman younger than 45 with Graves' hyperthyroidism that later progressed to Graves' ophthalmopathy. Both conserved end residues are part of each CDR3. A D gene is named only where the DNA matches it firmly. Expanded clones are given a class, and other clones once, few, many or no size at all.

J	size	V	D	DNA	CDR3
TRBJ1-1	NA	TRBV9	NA	TGTGCCAGCAGCGTAGGGCCGGGGAACACTGAAGCTTTCTTT	CASSVGPGNTEAFF
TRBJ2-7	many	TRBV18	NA	TGTGCCAGCTCACCAAGCCCCTACGAGCAGTACTTC	CASSPSPYEQYF
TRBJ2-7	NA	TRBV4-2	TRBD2	TGTGCCAGCAGCCATGGGACTAGCGGGAGATCGGGGACCTACGAGCAGTACTTC	CASSHGTSGRSGTYEQYF
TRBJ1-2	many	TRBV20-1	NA	TGCAGTGCTAGGGACGGCTACACCTTC	CSARDGYTF
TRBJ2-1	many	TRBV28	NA	TGTGCCAGCAGTTTAGGGCAAGAGCAGTTCTTC	CASSLGQEQFF
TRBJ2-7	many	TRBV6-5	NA	TGTGCCAGCAGTTACTCCCCCGACCGAGGTGGGGCAAACGAGCAGTACTTC	CASSYSPDRGGANEQYF
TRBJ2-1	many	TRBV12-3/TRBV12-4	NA	TGTGCCAGCAGTGAAGTCTCTCTTACCTACAATGAGCAGTTCTTC	CASSEVSLTYNEQFF
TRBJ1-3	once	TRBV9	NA	TGTGCCAGCAGCGTAGAATCGGTTTCTGGAAACACCATATATTTT	CASSVESVSGNTIYF
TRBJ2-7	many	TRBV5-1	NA	TGCGCCAGCAGCTTAGAGCGGCCCTACGAGCAGTACTTC	CASSLERPYEQYF
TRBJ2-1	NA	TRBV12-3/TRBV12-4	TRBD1	TGTGCCAGCAGTAAGGGGGCGGGTTTGGGTGAGCAGTTCTTC	CASSKGAGLGEQFF
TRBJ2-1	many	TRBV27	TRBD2	TGTGCCATCACCCAGAATCAGCGGGAGGCTGAGCAGTTCTTC	CAITQNQREAEQFF
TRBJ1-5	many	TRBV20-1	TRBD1	TGCAGTGCTAGCGTTCCTTCCGGGACAGGCAATCAGCCCCAGCATTTT	CSASVPSGTGNQPQHF
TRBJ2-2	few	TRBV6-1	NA	TGTGCCAGCAGGGGAAACACCGGGGAGCTGTTTTTT	CASRGNTGELFF
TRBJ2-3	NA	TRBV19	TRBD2	TGTGCCAGTAGTCCCACGACTAGCTGGGCAGATACGCAGTATTTT	CASSPTTSWADTQYF
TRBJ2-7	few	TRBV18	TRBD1	TGTGCCAGCTCGATACCTGGGGCAGGGGGCTCCGACGAGCAGTACTTC	CASSIPGAGGSDEQYF
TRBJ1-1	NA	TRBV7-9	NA	TGTGCCAGCAGCTTAGATGGGACGGAGCTTGAAGCTTTCTTT	CASSLDGTELEAFF
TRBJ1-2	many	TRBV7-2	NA	TGTGCCAGCAGCTCAGACAGGTACTATGGCTACACCTTC	CASSSDRYYGYTF
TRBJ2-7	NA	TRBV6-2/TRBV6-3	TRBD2	TGTGCCAGCAGTTTCGCCCTAGCGGGGATTACCGAGCAGTACTTC	CASSFALAGITEQYF
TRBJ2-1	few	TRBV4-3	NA	TGCGCCAGCAGCCAGGAACCGGCGACTGGTGTCAATGAGCAGTTCTTC	CASSQEPATGVNEQFF
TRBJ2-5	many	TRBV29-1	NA	TGCAGCGTTGAAGATCGGGACCGGGAGTGGGAGACCCAGTACTTC	CSVEDRDREWETQYF
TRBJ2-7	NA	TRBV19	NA	TGTGCCAGTAGTTCTCTAGGGTACGACGAGCAGTACTTC	CASSSLGYDEQYF
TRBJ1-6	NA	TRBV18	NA	TGTGCCAGCTCAACCGGGGGGCGAAATTCACCCCTCCACTTT	CASSTGGRNSPLHF
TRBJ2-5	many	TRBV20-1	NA	TGCAGTGCTAGAGGGGTCCAAGAGACCCAGTACTTC	CSARGVQETQYF
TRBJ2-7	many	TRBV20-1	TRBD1	TGCAGTGCTAGAAAGGACAGGGCGGCCCTCTCCTACGAGCAGTACTTC	CSARKDRAALSYEQYF
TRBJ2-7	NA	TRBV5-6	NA	TGTGCCAGCAGCTTGGGGGTCAACTACGAGCAGTACTTC	CASSLGVNYEQYF
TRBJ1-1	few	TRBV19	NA	TGTGCCAGTAGTATTCCATGGGGAAAGGCCACTGAAGCTTTCTTT	CASSIPWGKATEAFF
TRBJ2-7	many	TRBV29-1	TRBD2	TGCAGCGTTTCGAACAGGCGCGGCGGGAGGGACGAGCAGTACTTC	CSVSNRRGGRDEQYF
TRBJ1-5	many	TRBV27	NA	TGTGCCAGCAGCGAAACCGGCCACCAGCCCCAGCATTTT	CASSETGHQPQHF
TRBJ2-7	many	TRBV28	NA	TGTGCCAGCAGTCCGTCAGGGAGCTCCTACGAGCAGTACTTC	CASSPSGSSYEQYF
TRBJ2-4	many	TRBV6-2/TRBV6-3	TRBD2	TGTGCCAGCAGTTGGGGGACTAGCGGCCCCGGGGAATGGAACATTCAGTACTTC	CASSWGTSGPGEWNIQYF
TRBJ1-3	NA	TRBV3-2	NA	TGTGCCAGCAGCCACCGGGACGACTTCTCTGGAAACACCATATATTTT	CASSHRDDFSGNTIYF
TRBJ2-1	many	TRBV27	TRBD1	TGTGCCAGCCACCAAGGGGGCTACTACAATGAGCAGTTCTTC	CASHQGGYYNEQFF
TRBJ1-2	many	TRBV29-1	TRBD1	TGCAGCGGGGAGACAGGGTACGACTATGGCTACACCTTC	CSGETGYDYGYTF
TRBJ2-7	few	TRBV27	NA	TGTGCCACCCGCGCCGGGGGGCGTTACGAGCAGTACTTC	CATRAGGRYEQYF
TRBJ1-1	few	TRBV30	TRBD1	TGTGTCAGCCTATACAGGGGGCGACGCACTGAAGCTTTCTTT	CVSLYRGRRTEAFF
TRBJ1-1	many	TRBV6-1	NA	TGTGCCAGCAGTTTTGGGGCGGAAGGGGTTGAAGCTTTCTTT	CASSFGAEGVEAFF
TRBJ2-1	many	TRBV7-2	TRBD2	TGTGCCAGCAGCCCAGCGGGGGCGGGCAAGCAGTTCTTC	CASSPAGAGKQFF
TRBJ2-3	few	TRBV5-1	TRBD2	TGCGCCAGCAGCTTGGCCCTAGCGGGCCCTCTAAGCACAGATACGCAGTATTTT	CASSLALAGPLSTDTQYF
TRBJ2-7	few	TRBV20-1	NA	TGCAGTGCTAGAGATATCGTGAGCTCCTACGAGCAGTACTTC	CSARDIVSSYEQYF
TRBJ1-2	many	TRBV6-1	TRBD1	TGTGCCAGCAGAGTCGGACAGGGCTATGGCTACACCTTC	CASRVGQGYGYTF
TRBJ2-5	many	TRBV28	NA	TGTGCCAGCAGAGGTACCGGGAGATTCCAAGAGACCCAGTACTTC	CASRGTGRFQETQYF
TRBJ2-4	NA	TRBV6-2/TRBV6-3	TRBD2	TGTGCCAGCAGTTACTCGATCCCAGCGGGATTAGCCAAAAACATTCAGTACTTC	CASSYSIPAGLAKNIQYF
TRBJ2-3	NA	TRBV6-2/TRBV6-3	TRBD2	TGTGCCAGCAGTTTCCCTCTAGCGGGAGTAGTGGATACGCAGTATTTT	CASSFPLAGVVDTQYF
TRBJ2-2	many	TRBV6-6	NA	TGTGCCAGCAGTTACTACGACACCGGGGAGCTGTTTTTT	CASSYYDTGELFF
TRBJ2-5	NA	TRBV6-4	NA	TGTGCCAGCAGTGACGGGGGAGAGACCCAGTACTTC	CASSDGGETQYF
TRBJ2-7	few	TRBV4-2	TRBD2	TGTGCCAGCAGCCAAGAGCAGCGGGAGGGCCGCGAGCAGTACTTC	CASSQEQREGREQYF
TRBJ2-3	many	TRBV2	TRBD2	TGTGCCAGCAGTGAAGCGCTAAGCGGGAGAACAGATACGCAGTATTTT	CASSEALSGRTDTQYF
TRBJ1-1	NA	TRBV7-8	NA	TGTGCCAGCAGCTTAACGCCTGAAGTTGAGACTGAAGCTTTCTTT	CASSLTPEVETEAFF
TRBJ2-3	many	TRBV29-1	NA	TGCAGCGCGGCGGACAGACTTTCCACAGATACGCAGTATTTT	CSAADRLSTDTQYF
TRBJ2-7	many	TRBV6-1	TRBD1	TGTGCCAGCAGTGGGATTACGGGACAGAACGAGCAGTACTTC	CASSGITGQNEQYF
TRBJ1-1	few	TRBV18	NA	TGTGCCAGCTCCATTCCGGGACGCCAAACTAAGGGCAACACTGAAGCTTTCTTT	CASSIPGRQTKGNTEAFF
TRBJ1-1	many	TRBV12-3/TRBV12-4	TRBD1	TGTGCCAGCAGCAAGGACAGGGGGTTTCCCATGAACACTGAAGCTTTCTTT	CASSKDRGFPMNTEAFF
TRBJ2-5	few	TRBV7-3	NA	TGTGCCAGCAGCCGGACTAATCAAGAGACCCAGTACTTC	CASSRTNQETQYF
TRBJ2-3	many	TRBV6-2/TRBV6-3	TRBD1	TGTGCCAGCAGTTATATGGGACAGCAAGATACGCAGTATTTT	CASSYMGQQDTQYF